The clone carrying this T cell receptor (beta chain) turned up a few times. This sample is drawn from a study of response to subunit inactivated influenza vaccine. TCRdb reprocessed the RT-PCR reads via MiXCR and lists one record per CDR3 protein. This table holds 530,000 or so distinct CDR3 sequences, 12% found once. This CDR3 spans 17 amino acids. Trimming pared 2 bases from V and 0 bases from J, leaving 17 bases between. Per germline, CDR1 SEHNR and CDR2 FQNEAQ (reference sequence). The chain is built from TRBV7-9 and TRBJ2-7; a weak D match, TRBD2 (6 bases). The sequences come from PBMCs from blood, collected on the day of vaccination. The receptor's source is a man aged 45-65 years who received an inactivated influenza vaccine. The CDR3 here is CASSLNLLEGSSYEQYF. The CDR3 DNA is TGTGCCAGCAGCTTAAATCTACTGGAGGGTAGCTCCTACGAGCAGTACTTC.